This TCR beta chain derives from a study of shared clonotypes between healthy human individuals. Study-level points and caveats: Inspection by rarefaction showed sorted-subset sequencing to be incomplete despite large depth. Memory subsets had estimated richness that was generally smaller than that of naive subsets.

The germline V gene has CDR1 SGHVS and CDR2 FNYEAQ. Trimming cost V 3 bases and J 0 bases, with 12 bases left between them. This CDR3 spans 15 amino acids. Genomic DNA from each subset was divided evenly over several immunoSEQ plates. TCRdb keeps only in-frame clones here, not all; method: immunoSEQ multiplex PCR. This sample yields around 1,000,000 clones, of which approximately 75% are seen a single time; about 0.94% belongs to the top ten. On this clone itself: The antigen is unknown.

This clonotype originated in a man between 18 and 29 years old in good health. Some clones in this sample may be carry-over from other donors' samples. This chain joins TRBV7-6 and TRBJ2-7, with D perhaps TRBD1 (6 bases). The specimen was memory CD4+ T cells from PBMCs. Subset here: CD45RA-negative fraction. The CDR3 sequence: CASSFPEGHSYEQYF. CDR3 bases: TGTGCCAGCAGCTTCCCCGAGGGACACTCCTACGAGCAGTACTTC.